This is a list of T cell receptor beta chains from one sample in a study of blood T cell repertoires in COVID-19. Data came from immunoSEQ multiplex PCR; TCRdb stores just in-frame clones and leaves some out. Of about 410,000 clones listed, approximately 91% are singletons. The sequencing input was peripheral blood. These receptors all come from a woman aged 40-49 years with COVID-19, enrolled during active disease. Both conserved end residues are part of each CDR3. A D gene is named only where the DNA matches it firmly. Rows give clone size only sometimes, using once, few, many, or a class for an expanded clone.

v_gene	abundance	j_gene	d_gene	CDR3aa	CDR3nt
TRBV7-2	-	TRBJ1-1	-	CASSGGLNTEAFF	TGTGCCAGCAGCGGGGGCCTGAACACTGAAGCTTTCTTT
TRBV3-1/TRBV3-2	-	TRBJ2-6	TRBD1	CASSLRQGPGANVLTF	TGTGCCAGCAGCCTCAGACAGGGCCCTGGGGCCAACGTCCTGACTTTC
TRBV7-3	-	TRBJ2-1	-	CASSFHARRATSYNEQFF	TGTGCCAGCAGCTTCCATGCCCGGAGGGCCACCTCCTACAATGAGCAGTTCTTC
TRBV19	-	TRBJ2-3	-	CASSLLGGSTDTQYF	TGTGCCAGTAGTCTCCTCGGGGGTAGCACAGATACGCAGTATTTT
TRBV29-1	-	TRBJ1-3	TRBD1	CSARTGSSGNTIYF	TGCAGCGCCCGGACAGGTAGCTCTGGAAACACCATATATTTT
TRBV3-1/TRBV3-2	-	TRBJ2-7	-	CASRLSGSPYEQYF	TGTGCCAGCAGGCTCTCGGGTTCTCCCTACGAGCAGTACTTC
TRBV19	-	TRBJ2-5	-	CASSAPGQETQYF	TGTGCCAGTAGTGCCCCCGGGCAAGAGACCCAGTACTTC
TRBV6-6	-	TRBJ1-6	-	CASSYRQDNSPLHF	TGTGCCAGCAGTTACCGTCAGGATAATTCACCCCTCCACTTT
TRBV5-6	-	TRBJ2-7	TRBD2	CASSLQSGIAHEQYF	TGTGCCAGCAGCTTGCAAAGCGGGATAGCTCACGAGCAGTACTTC
TRBV28	-	TRBJ2-5	-	CADRGAGETQYF	TGTGCCGATCGAGGAGCCGGGGAGACCCAGTACTTC
TRBV19	-	TRBJ2-4	-	CASSPDRLSNIQYF	TGTGCCAGTAGTCCAGACAGGTTGTCAAACATTCAGTACTTC
TRBV6-4	-	TRBJ2-2	-	CASRSDRSGGELFF	TGTGCCAGCAGATCCGACAGGTCCGGCGGGGAGCTGTTTTTT
TRBV19	-	TRBJ2-1	TRBD2	CASSGLAIDEQFF	TGTGCCAGTAGCGGACTAGCAATTGATGAGCAGTTCTTC
TRBV7-2	-	TRBJ1-1	-	CASSSSVARGFF	TGTGCCAGCAGCTCTAGCGTGGCTAGGGGTTTCTTT
TRBV7-9	-	TRBJ1-1	-	CASSLPRQMNTEAFF	TGTGCCAGCAGCTTGCCGCGACAGATGAACACTGAAGCTTTCTTT
TRBV3-1/TRBV3-2	-	TRBJ2-5	TRBD1	CASSFTTGRETQYF	TGTGCCAGCAGCTTTACGACAGGGCGGGAGACCCAGTACTTC
TRBV7-9	-	TRBJ2-3	-	CASSIIRASTDTQYF	TGTGCCAGCAGCATAATTCGAGCTAGCACAGATACGCAGTATTTT
TRBV27	-	TRBJ1-3	TRBD1	CASSPRTGSSGNTIYF	TGTGCCAGCAGTCCCCGGACAGGGAGCTCTGGAAACACCATATATTTT
TRBV11-2	-	TRBJ1-6	-	CASSSSGSYNSPLHF	TGTGCCAGCAGCTCCTCAGGCTCCTATAATTCACCCCTCCACTTT
TRBV4-3	few	TRBJ2-7	TRBD1	CASSQVQGESYEQYF	TGCGCCAGCAGCCAGGTCCAGGGGGAATCCTACGAGCAGTACTTC
TRBV7-2	-	TRBJ1-2	-	CASSHPGGVRGGYTF	TGTGCCAGCAGCCACCCCGGCGGGGTGAGGGGTGGCTACACCTTC
TRBV7-2	-	TRBJ1-2	TRBD1	CASRQPGGTGIYGYTF	TGTGCCAGCAGGCAACCGGGGGGGACAGGGATCTATGGCTACACCTTC
TRBV2	few	TRBJ1-5	-	CASSEGRANQPQHF	TGTGCCAGCAGTGAAGGCAGGGCCAATCAGCCCCAGCATTTT
TRBV21-1	-	TRBJ1-4	-	CASSKGVGAATNEKLFF	TGTGCCAGCAGCAAAGGGGTGGGGGCCGCAACTAATGAAAAACTGTTTTTT
TRBV7-3	once	TRBJ2-3	TRBD2	CASSPGLAGEGDTQYF	TGTGCCAGCAGCCCGGGACTAGCGGGAGAAGGAGATACGCAGTATTTT
TRBV4-3	-	TRBJ1-2	-	CASSQDGGGAPYGYTF	TGCGCCAGCAGCCAAGACGGTGGCGGGGCTCCCTATGGCTACACCTTC
TRBV9	-	TRBJ1-2	-	CASSVIGYGYTF	TGTGCCAGCAGCGTGATCGGCTATGGCTACACCTTC
TRBV6-2/TRBV6-3	-	TRBJ2-1	TRBD2	CASSYGTSDKQFF	TGTGCCAGCAGTTACGGGACTAGCGATAAGCAGTTCTTC
TRBV9	-	TRBJ1-1	TRBD1	CASSVEGGRNTEAFF	TGTGCCAGCAGCGTAGAAGGGGGCAGGAACACTGAAGCTTTCTTT
TRBV28	-	TRBJ1-5	-	CASRDSLNQPQHF	TGTGCCAGCAGGGACAGTCTTAATCAGCCCCAGCATTTT
TRBV6-2/TRBV6-3	-	TRBJ1-2	TRBD1	CASSYSDRAGGYTF	TGTGCCAGCAGTTACTCGGACAGGGCCGGTGGCTACACCTTC
TRBV19	-	TRBJ2-7	TRBD2	CATSWAGGNEQYF	TGTGCCACCTCGTGGGCGGGAGGCAACGAGCAGTACTTC
TRBV2	-	TRBJ1-5	-	CASSEVRNHSPQHF	TGTGCCAGCAGTGAAGTCCGAAATCATAGCCCCCAGCATTTT
TRBV5-1	once	TRBJ2-3	-	CASRALQGDTQYF	TGCGCCAGCAGAGCTTTGCAGGGGGATACGCAGTATTTT
TRBV28	once	TRBJ1-2	-	CASSFFPGESYGYTF	TGTGCCAGCAGTTTTTTCCCGGGGGAGAGCTATGGCTACACCTTC